This section outlines one TCR beta chain sequence together with its context. Authors' data handling: Reference gene primers were amplified, and this amplification served to estimate nucleated cell counts. Sequencing was performed with immunoSEQ multiplex PCR; in TCRdb, only in-frame clones are kept and a portion is missing. D and trimming come from the DNA, and the V and J calls and clone size come from that table. The data hold around 120,000 clones, with under 75% observed a single time. The sample belongs to a study of blood T cell repertoires in COVID-19. Per the germline V gene, CDR1 is LGHNT and CDR2 is FRNRAP. The junction had 9 bases not matched to a gene; V was cut back by 4 bases and J by 9 bases. The CDR3 is 15 amino acids.

The source of this sequence is an elderly man with acute or convalescent COVID-19. The gene calls are TRBV12-5 and TRBJ1-3; the match to TRBD1 covers 10 bases. Sequenced material: peripheral blood. The CDR3, as DNA: TGTGCTAGTGGTTGGGACAGGGGAGGAGAGTGCACCATATATTTT. Amino acids: CASGWDRGGECTIYF. The complete variable domain, with remaining parts taken from reference TRBV12-5 and TRBJ1-3, reads DARVTQTPRHKVTEMGQEVTMRCQPILGHNTVFWYRQTMMQGLELLAYFRNRAPLDDSGMPKDRFSAEMPDATLATLKIQPSEPRDSAVYFCASGWDRGGECTIYFGEGSWLTVV.